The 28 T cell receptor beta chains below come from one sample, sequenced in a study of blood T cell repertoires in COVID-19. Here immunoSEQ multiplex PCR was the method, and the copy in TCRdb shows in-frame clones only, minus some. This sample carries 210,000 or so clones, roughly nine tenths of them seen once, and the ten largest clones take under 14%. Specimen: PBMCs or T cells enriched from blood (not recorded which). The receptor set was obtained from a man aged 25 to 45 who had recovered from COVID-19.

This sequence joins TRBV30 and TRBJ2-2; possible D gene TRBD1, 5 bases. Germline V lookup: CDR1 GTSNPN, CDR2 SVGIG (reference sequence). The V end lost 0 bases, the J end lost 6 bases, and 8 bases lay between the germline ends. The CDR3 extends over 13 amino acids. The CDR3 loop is CAWSVQGAGELFF. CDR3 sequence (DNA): TGTGCCTGGAGTGTCCAGGGCGCCGGGGAGCTGTTTTTT.

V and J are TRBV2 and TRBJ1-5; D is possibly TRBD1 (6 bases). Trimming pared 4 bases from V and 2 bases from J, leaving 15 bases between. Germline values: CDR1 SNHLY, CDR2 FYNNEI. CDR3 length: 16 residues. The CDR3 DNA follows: TGTGCCAGCAGTGCTACGGGACAAGGAGGCAATCAGCCCCAGCATTTT. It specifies CASSATGQGGNQPQHF.

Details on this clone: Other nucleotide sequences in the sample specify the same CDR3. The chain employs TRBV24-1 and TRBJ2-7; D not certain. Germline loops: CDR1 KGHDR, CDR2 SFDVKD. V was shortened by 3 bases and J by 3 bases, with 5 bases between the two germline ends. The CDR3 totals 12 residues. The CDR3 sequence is CATSDNSYEQYF. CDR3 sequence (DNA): TGTGCCACCAGTGATAATAGCTACGAGCAGTACTTC.

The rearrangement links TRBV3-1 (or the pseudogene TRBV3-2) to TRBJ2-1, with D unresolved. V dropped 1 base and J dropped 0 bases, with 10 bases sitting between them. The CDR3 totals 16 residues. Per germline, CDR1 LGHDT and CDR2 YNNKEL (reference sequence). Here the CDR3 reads CASSQVTASSYNEQFF. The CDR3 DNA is TGTGCCAGCAGCCAAGTGACCGCTAGCTCCTACAATGAGCAGTTCTTC.

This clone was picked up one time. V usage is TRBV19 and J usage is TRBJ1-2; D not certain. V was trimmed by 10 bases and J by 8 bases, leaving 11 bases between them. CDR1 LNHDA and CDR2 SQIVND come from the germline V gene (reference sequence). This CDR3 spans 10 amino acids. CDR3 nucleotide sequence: TGTGCCACCACATCGGGAGGCTACACCTTC. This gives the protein CATTSGGYTF.

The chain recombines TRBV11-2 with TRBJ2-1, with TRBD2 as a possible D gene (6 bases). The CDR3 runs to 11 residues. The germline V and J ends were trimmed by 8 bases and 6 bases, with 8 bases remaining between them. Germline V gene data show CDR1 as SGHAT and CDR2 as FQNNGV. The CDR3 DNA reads TGTGCCAGCCTGGGGGGCAATGAGCAGTTCTTC. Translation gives CASLGGNEQFF.

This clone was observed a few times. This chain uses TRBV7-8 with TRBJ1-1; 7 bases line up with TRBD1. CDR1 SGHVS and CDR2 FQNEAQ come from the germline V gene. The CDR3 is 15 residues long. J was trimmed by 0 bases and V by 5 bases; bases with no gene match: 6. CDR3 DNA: TGTGCCAGCAGCATAGATACAGGGGTGAACACTGAAGCTTTCTTT. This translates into CASSIDTGVNTEAFF.

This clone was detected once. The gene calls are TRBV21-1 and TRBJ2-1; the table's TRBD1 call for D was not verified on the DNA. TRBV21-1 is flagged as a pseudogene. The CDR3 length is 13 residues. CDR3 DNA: TGTGCCACCAACCGGGACAGTCACAATGAGCAGTTCTTC. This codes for CATNRDSHNEQFF.

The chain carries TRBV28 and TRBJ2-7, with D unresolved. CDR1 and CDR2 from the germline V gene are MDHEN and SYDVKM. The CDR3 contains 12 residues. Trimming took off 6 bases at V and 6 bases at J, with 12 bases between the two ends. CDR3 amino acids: CASRGSEVEQYF. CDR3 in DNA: TGTGCCAGCAGGGGTTCCGAGGTCGAGCAGTACTTC.

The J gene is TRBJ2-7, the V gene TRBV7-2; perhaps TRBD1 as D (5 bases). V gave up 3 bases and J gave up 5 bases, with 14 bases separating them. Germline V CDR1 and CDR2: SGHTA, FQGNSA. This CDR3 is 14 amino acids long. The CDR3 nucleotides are TGTGCCAGCAGCTTGGGGCAGGGCAACCACGAGCAGTACTTC. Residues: CASSLGQGNHEQYF.

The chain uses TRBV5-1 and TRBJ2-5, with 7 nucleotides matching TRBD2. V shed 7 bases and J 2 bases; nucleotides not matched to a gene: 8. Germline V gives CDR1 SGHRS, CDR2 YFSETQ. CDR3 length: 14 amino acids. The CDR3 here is CASASSGSQETQYF. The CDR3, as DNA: TGCGCCAGCGCTTCTAGCGGCTCTCAAGAGACCCAGTACTTC.

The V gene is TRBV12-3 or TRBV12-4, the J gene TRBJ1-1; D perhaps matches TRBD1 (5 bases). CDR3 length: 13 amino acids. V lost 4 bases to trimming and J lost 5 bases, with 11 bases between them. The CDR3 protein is CASSSGGGTEAFF. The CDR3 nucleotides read TGTGCCAGCAGTTCCGGGGGAGGGACTGAAGCTTTCTTT.

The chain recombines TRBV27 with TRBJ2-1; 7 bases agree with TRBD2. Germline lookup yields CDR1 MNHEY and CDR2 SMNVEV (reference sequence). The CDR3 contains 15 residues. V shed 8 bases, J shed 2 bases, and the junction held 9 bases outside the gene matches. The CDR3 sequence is CASCLTGTTYNEQFF. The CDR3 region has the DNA TGTGCCAGCTGTCTAACCGGGACTACCTACAATGAGCAGTTCTTC.

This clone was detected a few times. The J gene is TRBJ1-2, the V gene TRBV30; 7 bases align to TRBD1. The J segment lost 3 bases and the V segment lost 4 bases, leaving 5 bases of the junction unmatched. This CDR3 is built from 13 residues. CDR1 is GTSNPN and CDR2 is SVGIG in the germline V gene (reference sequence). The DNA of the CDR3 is TGTGCCTGGAACAGGGGTTATTACTATGGCTACACCTTC. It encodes CAWNRGYYYGYTF.

CDR3 amino acids: CAISGTGDGTDTQYF. In nucleotides, the CDR3 is TGTGCCATCAGTGGGACAGGGGATGGGACAGATACGCAGTATTTT. This chain uses TRBV10-3 with TRBJ2-3; 9 nucleotides line up with TRBD1. The CDR3 length is 15 residues. V dropped 4 bases and J dropped 3; count of bases not matched to a gene: 5. Looked up from germline, CDR1 is ENHRY and CDR2 is SYGVKD.

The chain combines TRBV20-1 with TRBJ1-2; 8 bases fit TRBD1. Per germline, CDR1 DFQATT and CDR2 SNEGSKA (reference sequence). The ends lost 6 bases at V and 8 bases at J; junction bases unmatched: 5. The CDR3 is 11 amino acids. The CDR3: CSALTGGGYTF. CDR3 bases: TGCAGTGCCTTAACAGGGGGAGGCTACACCTTC.

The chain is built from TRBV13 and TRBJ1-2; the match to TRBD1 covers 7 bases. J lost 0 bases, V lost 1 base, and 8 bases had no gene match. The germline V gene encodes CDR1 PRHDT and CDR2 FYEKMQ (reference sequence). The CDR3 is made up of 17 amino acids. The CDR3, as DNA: TGTGCCAGCAGCTTAGTCGATAGGGACAGACCTAACTATGGCTACACCTTC. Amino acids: CASSLVDRDRPNYGYTF.

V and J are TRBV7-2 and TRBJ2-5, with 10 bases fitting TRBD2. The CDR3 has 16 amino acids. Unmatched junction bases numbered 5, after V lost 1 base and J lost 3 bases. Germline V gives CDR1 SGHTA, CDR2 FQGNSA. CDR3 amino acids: CASSLVLAGVEETQYF. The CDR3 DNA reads TGTGCCAGCAGCTTAGTTCTAGCGGGAGTTGAAGAGACCCAGTACTTC.

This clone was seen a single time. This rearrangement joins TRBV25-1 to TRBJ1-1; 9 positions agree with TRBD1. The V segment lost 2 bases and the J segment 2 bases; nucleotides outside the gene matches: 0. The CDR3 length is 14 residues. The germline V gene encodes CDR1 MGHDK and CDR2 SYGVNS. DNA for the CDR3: TGTGCCAGCAGTGAAACAGGGGGCAACACTGAAGCTTTCTTT. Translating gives CASSETGGNTEAFF.

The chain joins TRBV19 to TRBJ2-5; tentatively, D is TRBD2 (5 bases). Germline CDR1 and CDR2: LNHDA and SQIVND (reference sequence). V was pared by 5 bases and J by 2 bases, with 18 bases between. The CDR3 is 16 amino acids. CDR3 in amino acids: CASSWRGVGNQETQYF. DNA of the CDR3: TGTGCCAGTAGTTGGCGCGGAGTCGGGAATCAAGAGACCCAGTACTTC. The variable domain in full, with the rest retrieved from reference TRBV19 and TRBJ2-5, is DGGITQSPKYLFRKEGQNVTLSCEQNLNHDAMYWYRQDPGQGLRLIYYSQIVNDFQKGDIAEGYSVSREKKESFPLTVTSAQKNPTAFYLCASSWRGVGNQETQYFGPGTRLLVL.

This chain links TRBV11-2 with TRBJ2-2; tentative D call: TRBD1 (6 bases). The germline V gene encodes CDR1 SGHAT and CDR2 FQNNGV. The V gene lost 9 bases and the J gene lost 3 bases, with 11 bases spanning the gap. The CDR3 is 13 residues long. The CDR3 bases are TGTGCCAGACCGACAGGCTACACCGGGGAGCTGTTTTTT. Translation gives CARPTGYTGELFF.

CDR3 sequence: CAWRGISYEQYF. CDR3 bases: TGTGCCTGGAGGGGCATTTCCTACGAGCAGTACTTC. The chain joins TRBV30 to TRBJ2-7; D unclear. Germline loops: CDR1 GTSNPN, CDR2 SVGIG (reference sequence). The V gene lost 3 bases and the J gene lost 1 base, with 7 bases spanning the gap. CDR3 length: 12 residues.

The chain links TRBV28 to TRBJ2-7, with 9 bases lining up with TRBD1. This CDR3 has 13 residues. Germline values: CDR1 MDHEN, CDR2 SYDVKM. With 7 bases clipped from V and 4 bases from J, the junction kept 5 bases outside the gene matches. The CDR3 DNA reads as TGTGCCAGCATTCCGGGACAGGGATACGAGCAGTACTTC. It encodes CASIPGQGYEQYF.

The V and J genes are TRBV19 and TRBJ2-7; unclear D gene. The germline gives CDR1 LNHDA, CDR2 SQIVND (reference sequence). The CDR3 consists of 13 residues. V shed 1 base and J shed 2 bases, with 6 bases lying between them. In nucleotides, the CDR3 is TGTGCCAGTAGTATAGGCGTAACCTACGAGCAGTACTTC. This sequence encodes CASSIGVTYEQYF.

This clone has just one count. CDR3 region: CASSDPRDRESYEQYF. CDR3 coding DNA: TGTGCCAGCAGTGACCCCCGGGACAGGGAGTCTTACGAGCAGTACTTC. The chain combines TRBV6-4 with TRBJ2-7, with TRBD1 matching over 9 bases. V trimming: 2 bases; J trimming: 4 bases; junction bases outside the gene matches: 9. The CDR3 extends over 16 amino acids. From germline, CDR1 is MRHNA and CDR2 SNTAGT.

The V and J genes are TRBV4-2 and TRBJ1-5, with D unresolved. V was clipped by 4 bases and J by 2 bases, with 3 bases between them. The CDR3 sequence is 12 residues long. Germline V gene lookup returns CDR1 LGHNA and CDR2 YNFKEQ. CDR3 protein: CASSRGNQPQHF. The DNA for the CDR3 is TGTGCCAGCAGCCGAGGCAATCAGCCCCAGCATTTT.

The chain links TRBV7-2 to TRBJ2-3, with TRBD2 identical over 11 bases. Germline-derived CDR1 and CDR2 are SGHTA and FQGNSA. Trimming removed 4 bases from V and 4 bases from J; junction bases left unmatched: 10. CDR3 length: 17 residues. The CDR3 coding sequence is TGTGCCAGCAGCTACCAACTACTAGCGGGAGTTTCAGATACGCAGTATTTT. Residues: CASSYQLLAGVSDTQYF.

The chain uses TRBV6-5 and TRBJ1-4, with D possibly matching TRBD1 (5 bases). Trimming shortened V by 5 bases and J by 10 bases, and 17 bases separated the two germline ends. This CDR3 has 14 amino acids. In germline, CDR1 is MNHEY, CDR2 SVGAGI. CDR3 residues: CASSPVLGEGKLFF. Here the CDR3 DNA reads TGTGCCAGCAGTCCAGTGTTGGGGGAGGGAAAACTGTTTTTT.